This is a list of T cell receptor beta chains from one sample in a study of beta chain features in type 1 diabetes. Sequencing used immunoSEQ multiplex PCR; TCRdb keeps in-frame clones, though not all of them. This table holds about 160,000 clones, approximately 10% found once. Sequencing was done on a sample of central memory CD4+ T cells from blood. Receptor source: a man aged 25 to 40 with type 1 diabetes. Both conserved end residues are part of each CDR3. D genes are given only for firm matches. Size is stated for part of the rows, as once, few or many counts, or as a class when the clone is expanded.

j_call: TRBJ2-3; d_call: TRBD2; clone_size: few; v_call: TRBV30; cdr3_aa: CAWGLGVSGDTQYF; cdr3_nt: TGTGCCTGGGGTCTCGGGGTTAGCGGGGATACGCAGTATTTT
j_call: TRBJ2-7; d_call: .; clone_size: .; v_call: TRBV6-6; cdr3_aa: CASGGQYEQYF; cdr3_nt: TGTGCCAGCGGTGGACAGTACGAGCAGTACTTC
j_call: TRBJ1-1; d_call: .; clone_size: .; v_call: TRBV4-3; cdr3_aa: CASSQVLRDTEAFF; cdr3_nt: TGCGCCAGCAGCCAAGTACTCCGGGACACTGAAGCTTTCTTT
j_call: TRBJ2-2; d_call: .; clone_size: .; v_call: TRBV6-6; cdr3_aa: CASSSLLITGELFF; cdr3_nt: TGTGCCAGCAGTTCGTTACTAATCACCGGGGAGCTGTTTTTT
j_call: TRBJ2-7; d_call: .; clone_size: few; v_call: TRBV28; cdr3_aa: CASRSSRYEQYF; cdr3_nt: TGTGCCAGCAGGTCTAGCCGTTACGAGCAGTACTTC
j_call: TRBJ2-7; d_call: TRBD1; clone_size: few; v_call: TRBV28; cdr3_aa: CASSNTGQGAYEQYF; cdr3_nt: TGTGCCAGCAGCAACACCGGACAGGGTGCCTACGAGCAGTACTTC
j_call: TRBJ2-7; d_call: TRBD1; clone_size: .; v_call: TRBV5-1; cdr3_aa: CASSLDVTGGPYEQYF; cdr3_nt: TGCGCCAGCAGCTTGGATGTAACAGGGGGGCCTTACGAGCAGTACTTC
j_call: TRBJ2-7; d_call: TRBD2; clone_size: .; v_call: TRBV27; cdr3_aa: CASRQRESSYEQYF; cdr3_nt: TGTGCCAGCAGGCAGCGGGAGAGCTCCTACGAGCAGTACTTC
j_call: TRBJ2-5; d_call: TRBD1; clone_size: .; v_call: TRBV7-3; cdr3_aa: CASSPQGFGETQYF; cdr3_nt: TGTGCCAGCAGTCCACAGGGGTTCGGAGAGACCCAGTACTTC
j_call: TRBJ2-1; d_call: TRBD1; clone_size: few; v_call: TRBV4-2; cdr3_aa: CASSQVMTGGEREQFF; cdr3_nt: TGTGCCAGCAGCCAAGTAATGACAGGGGGGGAACGCGAGCAGTTCTTC
j_call: TRBJ1-1; d_call: .; clone_size: few; v_call: TRBV6-5; cdr3_aa: CASNPGGMAEAFF; cdr3_nt: TGTGCCAGCAATCCGGGGGGGATGGCTGAAGCTTTCTTT
j_call: TRBJ2-2; d_call: .; clone_size: .; v_call: TRBV11-2; cdr3_aa: CASSNGRYTGELFF; cdr3_nt: TGTGCCAGCAGCAACGGTCGGTACACCGGGGAGCTGTTTTTT
j_call: TRBJ1-1; d_call: .; clone_size: .; v_call: TRBV28; cdr3_aa: CASRGMDRNTEAFF; cdr3_nt: TGTGCCAGCAGGGGGATGGACAGGAACACTGAAGCTTTCTTT
j_call: TRBJ2-1; d_call: TRBD2; clone_size: .; v_call: TRBV7-8; cdr3_aa: CASIIGAGGSSYNEQFF; cdr3_nt: TGTGCCAGCATCATTGGGGCGGGAGGGAGCTCCTACAATGAGCAGTTCTTC
j_call: TRBJ2-7; d_call: .; clone_size: .; v_call: TRBV27; cdr3_aa: CASSLLSTSQNYEQYF; cdr3_nt: TGTGCCAGCAGTTTACTCTCCACTTCACAGAACTACGAGCAGTACTTC
j_call: TRBJ1-1; d_call: .; clone_size: few; v_call: TRBV29-1; cdr3_aa: CSVEPSWQVTEAFF; cdr3_nt: TGCAGCGTAGAACCCTCCTGGCAGGTGACTGAAGCTTTCTTT
j_call: TRBJ2-2; d_call: TRBD1; clone_size: few; v_call: TRBV6-5; cdr3_aa: CASSTDRGQNGELFF; cdr3_nt: TGTGCCAGCAGTACGGACAGGGGGCAAAACGGGGAGCTGTTTTTT
j_call: TRBJ2-7; d_call: .; clone_size: .; v_call: TRBV11-2; cdr3_aa: CASSLDRTAYEQYF; cdr3_nt: TGTGCCAGCAGCTTAGACAGGACAGCCTACGAGCAGTACTTC
j_call: TRBJ1-2; d_call: TRBD1; clone_size: .; v_call: TRBV18; cdr3_aa: CASSPSIQGASNYGYTF; cdr3_nt: TGTGCCAGCTCACCCTCAATCCAGGGGGCTAGTAACTATGGCTACACCTTC
j_call: TRBJ2-5; d_call: .; clone_size: .; v_call: TRBV4-2; cdr3_aa: CASSQDMRPPQETQYF; cdr3_nt: TGTGCCAGCAGCCAAGATATGAGGCCACCACAAGAGACCCAGTACTTC
j_call: TRBJ2-2; d_call: TRBD2; clone_size: .; v_call: TRBV9; cdr3_aa: CASSVGPGLALGTGELFF; cdr3_nt: TGTGCCAGCAGCGTAGGGCCGGGACTAGCCTTAGGCACCGGGGAGCTGTTTTTT
j_call: TRBJ1-4; d_call: TRBD1; clone_size: .; v_call: TRBV18; cdr3_aa: CASSAGTGLKRLFF; cdr3_nt: TGTGCCAGCTCAGCCGGGACAGGCTTGAAAAGGCTGTTTTTT
j_call: TRBJ2-3; d_call: TRBD2; clone_size: .; v_call: TRBV4-2; cdr3_aa: CASSQGAGKTDTQYF; cdr3_nt: TGTGCCAGCAGCCAGGGAGCGGGAAAGACAGATACGCAGTATTTT
j_call: TRBJ2-2; d_call: TRBD2; clone_size: .; v_call: TRBV2; cdr3_aa: CASSERTSGSGLFF; cdr3_nt: TGTGCCAGCAGTGAAAGGACTAGCGGGTCGGGACTGTTTTTT
j_call: TRBJ1-5; d_call: .; clone_size: few; v_call: TRBV2; cdr3_aa: CASSERQDSNQPQHF; cdr3_nt: TGTGCCAGCAGTGAACGACAAGATAGCAATCAGCCCCAGCATTTT
j_call: TRBJ2-7; d_call: .; clone_size: .; v_call: TRBV7-2; cdr3_aa: CASTGPGSSYEQYF; cdr3_nt: TGTGCCAGTACCGGGCCGGGGAGCTCCTACGAGCAGTACTTC
j_call: TRBJ2-1; d_call: .; clone_size: .; v_call: TRBV18; cdr3_aa: CASSPVQGHNEQFF; cdr3_nt: TGTGCCAGCTCACCGGTACAGGGCCACAATGAGCAGTTCTTC
j_call: TRBJ2-7; d_call: .; clone_size: .; v_call: TRBV14; cdr3_aa: CASRRSGSSYEQYF; cdr3_nt: TGTGCCAGCAGACGATCCGGGAGCTCCTACGAGCAGTACTTC
j_call: TRBJ1-5; d_call: TRBD1; clone_size: .; v_call: TRBV6-5; cdr3_aa: CASSPQTGGSRPQHF; cdr3_nt: TGTGCCAGCAGTCCGCAGACAGGGGGCTCGAGACCCCAGCATTTT
j_call: TRBJ2-6; d_call: .; clone_size: .; v_call: TRBV5-1; cdr3_aa: CASSLGSGSGANVLTF; cdr3_nt: TGCGCCAGCAGCTTGGGGAGTGGTTCTGGGGCCAACGTCCTGACTTTC
j_call: TRBJ1-1; d_call: TRBD1; clone_size: few; v_call: TRBV19; cdr3_aa: CASSRTGDLNTEAFF; cdr3_nt: TGTGCCAGTAGTAGGACAGGGGACCTGAACACTGAAGCTTTCTTT
j_call: TRBJ2-6; d_call: TRBD2; clone_size: .; v_call: TRBV27; cdr3_aa: CASSPGLAGAGANVLTF; cdr3_nt: TGTGCCAGCAGTCCAGGACTAGCGGGAGCAGGGGCCAACGTCCTGACTTTC
j_call: TRBJ2-6; d_call: .; clone_size: .; v_call: TRBV7-8; cdr3_aa: CASSLARGILSGANVLTF; cdr3_nt: TGTGCCAGCAGCTTAGCGCGGGGTATCCTCTCTGGGGCCAACGTCCTGACTTTC
j_call: TRBJ1-3; d_call: .; clone_size: few; v_call: TRBV4-2; cdr3_aa: CASGEQGYSGNTIYF; cdr3_nt: TGTGCCAGCGGTGAACAGGGTTACTCTGGAAACACCATATATTTT
j_call: TRBJ1-1; d_call: TRBD1; clone_size: .; v_call: TRBV7-8; cdr3_aa: CASSLGTGDTEAFF; cdr3_nt: TGTGCCAGCAGCTTAGGGACAGGGGACACTGAAGCTTTCTTT
j_call: TRBJ2-1; d_call: .; clone_size: few; v_call: TRBV19; cdr3_aa: CASSSGTFYNEQFF; cdr3_nt: TGTGCCAGTAGTAGCGGGACTTTCTACAATGAGCAGTTCTTC
j_call: TRBJ2-6; d_call: TRBD1; clone_size: few; v_call: TRBV28; cdr3_aa: CASSRTGTSGANVLTF; cdr3_nt: TGTGCCAGCAGTCGGACAGGGACCTCTGGGGCCAACGTCCTGACTTTC
j_call: TRBJ2-7; d_call: .; clone_size: .; v_call: TRBV19; cdr3_aa: CASSIERSYEQYF; cdr3_nt: TGTGCCAGTAGTATCGAGAGGTCGTACGAGCAGTACTTC
j_call: TRBJ1-2; d_call: .; clone_size: few; v_call: TRBV7-9; cdr3_aa: CASSPRWGDGGYTF; cdr3_nt: TGTGCCAGCAGCCCCCGGTGGGGGGACGGTGGCTACACCTTC
j_call: TRBJ1-5; d_call: .; clone_size: .; v_call: TRBV5-1; cdr3_aa: CASSFRVGDQPQHF; cdr3_nt: TGCGCCAGCAGCTTCAGGGTTGGGGATCAGCCCCAGCATTTT